This TCR beta chain was recorded in a study of metastatic and nonmetastatic thyroid tumors (TCRdb year 2020). For the study in its entirety: The researchers compared repertoires between peripheral blood samples and tumor or nodule tissue samples from patients with malignant or benign thyroid disease. The paper as a whole reports these results and caveats: TCR beta diversity was reported as significantly higher in malignant tumors than in benign nodules, in both blood and tumor samples.

The library was made by PCR. Sequencer: Illumina HiSeq 4000. High-throughput sequencing was used to profile the TCR beta-chain CDR3 region of every patient. Concerning the study's data processing: Drawing on CDR3 differences between clinicopathological groups, the researchers built a classifier meant to tell apart patients with distant-metastatic papillary thyroid cancer. The Shannon index was used to measure repertoire diversity, and the Morisita-Horn index was used to measure how similar tumor and blood repertoires were. Starting from the raw public reads, TCRdb applied fastp trimming at Q25, assembled clones with MiXCR and retained in-frame beta chains. The V and J calls come from TCRdb's annotation, not from the publication. Within this sample are approximately 20,000 clones, with 34% of them counted one time only. 8% to 10% of the sample rests with the top ten. No treatment had been received by any patient before thyroid surgery. Using T-cell receptor beta sequencing, the researchers looked back retrospectively at clinical samples from patients, gathered between about 2011 and 2019.

This clone came up many times. The target of this receptor is not known. No base-level quality is on record; no much larger clone is a single base apart. The sample contains more than one DNA sequence encoding this CDR3. V has 3 bases trimmed and J has 1 base trimmed; junction bases matching no gene number 3. Looking up the germline V gene yields CDR1 MNHEY and CDR2 SVGEGT. Inclusive of the bounding cysteine and phenylalanine, the CDR3 is 15 residues long. Just the 45-base CDR3 DNA is kept, in frame starting at base 1. The sequence is built from TRBV6-2 or TRBV6-3 and TRBJ2-5, and 9 junction bases match TRBD2. Material for sequencing was tumor tissue. The source of this sequence is a male donor with papillary thyroid cancer or a benign thyroid nodule (not recorded which). Some clones in this sample may be carry-over from other donors' samples. CDR3 loop: CASSYAGGIQETQYF. In nucleotides, the sequence is TGTGCCAGCAGTTATGCGGGGGGGATCCAAGAGACCCAGTACTTC.